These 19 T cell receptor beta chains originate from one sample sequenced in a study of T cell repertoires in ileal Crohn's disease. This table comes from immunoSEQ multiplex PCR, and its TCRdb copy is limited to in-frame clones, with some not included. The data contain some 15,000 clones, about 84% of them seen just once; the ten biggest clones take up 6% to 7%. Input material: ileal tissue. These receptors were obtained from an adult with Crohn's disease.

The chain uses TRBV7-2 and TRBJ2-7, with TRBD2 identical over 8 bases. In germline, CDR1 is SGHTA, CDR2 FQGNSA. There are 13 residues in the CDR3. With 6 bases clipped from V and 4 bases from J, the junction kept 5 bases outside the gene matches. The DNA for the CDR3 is TGTGCCAGCAGTCTTAGCGGGGTGTACGAGCAGTACTTC. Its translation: CASSLSGVYEQYF.

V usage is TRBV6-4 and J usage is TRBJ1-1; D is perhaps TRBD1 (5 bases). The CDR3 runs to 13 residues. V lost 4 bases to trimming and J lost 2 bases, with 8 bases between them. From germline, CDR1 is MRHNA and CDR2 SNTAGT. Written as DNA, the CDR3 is TGTGCCAGCAGTGTTGACAGTAACACTGAAGCTTTCTTT. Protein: CASSVDSNTEAFF.

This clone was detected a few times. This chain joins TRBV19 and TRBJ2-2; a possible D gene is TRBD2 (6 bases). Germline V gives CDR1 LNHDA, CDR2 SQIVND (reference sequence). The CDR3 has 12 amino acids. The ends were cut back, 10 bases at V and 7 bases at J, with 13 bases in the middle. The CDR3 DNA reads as TGTGCCACCGCGGAGGAGGGCGGGGAGCTGTTTTTT. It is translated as CATAEEGGELFF.

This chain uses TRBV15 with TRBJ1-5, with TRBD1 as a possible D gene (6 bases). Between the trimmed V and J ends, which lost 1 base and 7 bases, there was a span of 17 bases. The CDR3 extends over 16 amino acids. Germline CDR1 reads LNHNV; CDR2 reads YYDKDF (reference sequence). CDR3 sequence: CATSRGGGGVGQPQHF. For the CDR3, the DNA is TGTGCCACCAGCAGAGGGGGAGGGGGGGTCGGACAGCCCCAGCATTTT.

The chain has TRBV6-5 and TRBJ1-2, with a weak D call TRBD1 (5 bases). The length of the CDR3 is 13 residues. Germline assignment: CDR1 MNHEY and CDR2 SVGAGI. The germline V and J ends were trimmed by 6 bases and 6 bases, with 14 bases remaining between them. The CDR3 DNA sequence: TGTGCCAGCAGCCCTAGGACAAGCAATGGCTACACCTTC. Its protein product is CASSPRTSNGYTF.

The chain's CDR3 is CAWSVQGQPQHF. The CDR3 nucleotides are TGTGCCTGGAGTGTACAGGGTCAGCCCCAGCATTTT. This rearrangement joins TRBV30 to TRBJ1-5; possibly TRBD1 for D (6 bases). The CDR3 is made up of 12 amino acids. Germline V gives CDR1 GTSNPN, CDR2 SVGIG (reference sequence). V was clipped by 0 bases and J by 6 bases, with 6 bases between them.

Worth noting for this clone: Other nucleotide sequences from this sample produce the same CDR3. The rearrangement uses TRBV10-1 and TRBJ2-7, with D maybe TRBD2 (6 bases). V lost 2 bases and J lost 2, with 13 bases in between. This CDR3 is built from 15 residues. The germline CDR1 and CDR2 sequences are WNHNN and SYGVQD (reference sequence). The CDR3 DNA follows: TGCGCCAGCAGTGAGGGCCTAGCGATACCCTACGAGCAGTACTTC. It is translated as CASSEGLAIPYEQYF.

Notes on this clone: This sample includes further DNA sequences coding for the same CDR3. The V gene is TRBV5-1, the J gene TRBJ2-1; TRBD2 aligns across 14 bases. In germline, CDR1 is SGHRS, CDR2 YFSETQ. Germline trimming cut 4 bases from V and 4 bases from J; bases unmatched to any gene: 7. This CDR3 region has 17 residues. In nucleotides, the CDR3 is TGCGCCAGCAGCCCGGGACTAGCGGGAGCGGGGTACAATGAGCAGTTCTTC. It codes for CASSPGLAGAGYNEQFF.

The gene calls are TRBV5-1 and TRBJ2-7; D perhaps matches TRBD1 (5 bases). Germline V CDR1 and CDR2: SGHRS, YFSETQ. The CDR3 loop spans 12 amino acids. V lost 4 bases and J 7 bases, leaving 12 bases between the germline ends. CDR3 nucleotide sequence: TGCGCCAGCAGCGTGCAGGGCTTGGAGCAGTACTTC. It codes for CASSVQGLEQYF.

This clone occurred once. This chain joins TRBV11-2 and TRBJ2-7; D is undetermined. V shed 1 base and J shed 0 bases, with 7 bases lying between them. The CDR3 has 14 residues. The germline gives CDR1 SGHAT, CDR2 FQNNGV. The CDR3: CASSLGFSSYEQYF. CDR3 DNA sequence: TGTGCCAGCAGCTTAGGGTTTAGCTCCTACGAGCAGTACTTC.

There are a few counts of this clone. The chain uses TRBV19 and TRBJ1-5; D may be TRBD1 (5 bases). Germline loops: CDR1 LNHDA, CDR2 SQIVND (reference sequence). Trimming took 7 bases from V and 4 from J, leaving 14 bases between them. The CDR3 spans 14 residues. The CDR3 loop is CASTGQTRNQPQHF. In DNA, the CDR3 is TGTGCCAGTACAGGGCAGACCAGGAATCAGCCCCAGCATTTT.

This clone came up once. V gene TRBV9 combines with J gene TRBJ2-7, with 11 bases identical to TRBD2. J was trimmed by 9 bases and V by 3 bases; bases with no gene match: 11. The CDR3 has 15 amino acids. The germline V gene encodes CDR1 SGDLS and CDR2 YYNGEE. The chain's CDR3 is CASSAHTSGGSVQYF. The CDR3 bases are TGTGCCAGCAGCGCACACACTAGCGGGGGTTCTGTGCAGTACTTC.

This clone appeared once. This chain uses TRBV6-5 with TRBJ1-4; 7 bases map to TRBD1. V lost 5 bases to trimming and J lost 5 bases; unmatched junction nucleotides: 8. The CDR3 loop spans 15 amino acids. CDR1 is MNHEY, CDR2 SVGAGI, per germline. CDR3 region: CASSHDRAQNEKLFF. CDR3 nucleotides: TGTGCCAGCAGTCACGACAGGGCACAAAATGAAAAACTGTTTTTT.

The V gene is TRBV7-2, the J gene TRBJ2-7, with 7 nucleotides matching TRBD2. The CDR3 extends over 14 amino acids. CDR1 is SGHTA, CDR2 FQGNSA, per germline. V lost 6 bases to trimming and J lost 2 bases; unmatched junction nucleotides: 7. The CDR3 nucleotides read TGTGCCAGCAGTTGGGGGGGACGGACCTACGAGCAGTACTTC. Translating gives CASSWGGRTYEQYF. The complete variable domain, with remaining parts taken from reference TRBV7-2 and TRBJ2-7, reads GAGVSQSPSNKVTEKGKDVELRCDPISGHTALYWYRQSLGQGLEFLIYFQGNSAPDKSGLPSDRFSAERTGGSVSTLTIQRTQQEDSAVYLCASSWGGRTYEQYFGPGTRLTVT.

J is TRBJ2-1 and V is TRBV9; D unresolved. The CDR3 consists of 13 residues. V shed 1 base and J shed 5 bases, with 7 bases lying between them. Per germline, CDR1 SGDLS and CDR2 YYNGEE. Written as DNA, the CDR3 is TGTGCCAGCAGCGTATTTACTCACAATGAGCAGTTCTTC. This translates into CASSVFTHNEQFF.

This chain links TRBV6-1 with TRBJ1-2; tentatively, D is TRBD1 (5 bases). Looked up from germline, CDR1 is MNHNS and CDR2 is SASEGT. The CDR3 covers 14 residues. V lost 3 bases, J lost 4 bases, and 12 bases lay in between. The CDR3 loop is CASSDRAAGYGYTF. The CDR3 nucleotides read TGTGCCAGCAGTGACAGGGCCGCTGGCTATGGCTACACCTTC.

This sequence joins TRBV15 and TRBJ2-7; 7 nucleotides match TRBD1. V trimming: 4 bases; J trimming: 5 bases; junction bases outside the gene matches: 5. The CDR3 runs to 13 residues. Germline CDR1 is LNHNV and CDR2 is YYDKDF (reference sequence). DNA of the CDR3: TGTGCCACCAGCACAAGACAGGGCCACGAGCAGTACTTC. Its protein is CATSTRQGHEQYF.

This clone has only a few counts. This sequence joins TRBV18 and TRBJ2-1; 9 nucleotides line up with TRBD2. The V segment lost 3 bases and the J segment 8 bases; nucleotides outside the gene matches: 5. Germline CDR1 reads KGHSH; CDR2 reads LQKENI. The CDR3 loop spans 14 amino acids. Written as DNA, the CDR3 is TGTGCCAGCTCACCTCGTGGGACTAGCTATGAGCAGTTCTTC. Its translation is CASSPRGTSYEQFF.

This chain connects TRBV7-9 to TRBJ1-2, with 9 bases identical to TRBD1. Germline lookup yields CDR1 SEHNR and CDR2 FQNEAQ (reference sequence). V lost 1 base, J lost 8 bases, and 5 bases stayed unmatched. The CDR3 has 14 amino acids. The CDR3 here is CASSLEGQGYGYTF. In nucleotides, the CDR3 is TGTGCCAGCAGCTTAGAGGGACAGGGCTACGGCTACACCTTC.